This T cell receptor beta chain originates from a study of technical replicates of blood from a handful of donors (dated 2017 in TCRdb). To prepare the library, the immunoSEQ multiplex PCR assay was applied. The table was pulled from immuneACCESS by TCRdb, which kept in-frame rearrangements only. Such tables lose some clones; where checked, under half of the loss comes from unresolved V genes, and the rest has no known cause. Counted in this sample were about 75,000 clones; nearly 98% of them appeared once. Approximately 0.18% of the sample lies in the top ten. V drops 10 bases and J drops 8 bases, leaving 9 bases in between. The CDR3 measures 10 amino acids from cysteine to phenylalanine. CDR3 DNA only is kept here, 30 bases in frame from base 1. In the germline V gene (reference sequence), CDR1 corresponds to LNHDA and CDR2 to SQIVND. A remark on this clone: Its antigen remains undetermined. It has no much larger one-base neighbor in the sample; base qualities were not kept.

This TCR was sampled from a human donor in good health. The sequenced sample was T cells isolated from PBMCs. The sequence links TRBV19 to TRBJ2-1; the D gene is not confidently resolved. The nucleotide sequence reads TGTGCCACCAAAGAGGATGAGCAGTTCTTC. This gives the protein CATKEDEQFF.